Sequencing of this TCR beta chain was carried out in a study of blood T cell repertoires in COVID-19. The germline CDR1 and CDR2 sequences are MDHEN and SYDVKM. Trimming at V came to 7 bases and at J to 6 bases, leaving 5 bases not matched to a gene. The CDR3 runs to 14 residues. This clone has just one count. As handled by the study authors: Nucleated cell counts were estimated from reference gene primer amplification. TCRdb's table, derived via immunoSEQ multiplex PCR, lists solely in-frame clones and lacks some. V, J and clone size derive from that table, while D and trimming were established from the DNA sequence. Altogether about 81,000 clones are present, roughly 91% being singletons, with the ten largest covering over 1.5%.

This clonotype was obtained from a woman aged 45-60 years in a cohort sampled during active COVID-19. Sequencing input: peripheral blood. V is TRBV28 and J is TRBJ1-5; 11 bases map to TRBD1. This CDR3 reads CASKGQGASQPQHF. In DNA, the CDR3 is TGTGCCAGCAAAGGACAGGGGGCAAGTCAGCCCCAGCATTTT.